Listed here are 3 T cell receptor beta chains from one sample, sequenced in a study of long-term antiretroviral therapy in people with HIV. immunoSEQ v3.0 was run at survey level. TCRdb keeps only in-frame clones here, not all; method: immunoSEQ multiplex PCR. The sample shows about 28,000 clones, about four fifths of them seen only once. The source was unsorted PBMCs, collected 0.4 years after starting antiretroviral therapy. The receptors come from a young man with HIV.

The CDR3 DNA reads as TGTGCCAGCAGCTTAGTAGTGATGACAGGGGGTGTCTACGAGCAGTACTTC. It yields the protein CASSLVVMTGGVYEQYF. The J gene is TRBJ2-7, the V gene TRBV7-6; 9 bases align to TRBD1. V trimming: 1 base; J trimming: 3 bases; junction bases outside the gene matches: 10. Germline CDR1 and CDR2: SGHVS and FNYEAQ. CDR3 length: 17 amino acids.

This clone was counted only a few times. This rearrangement joins TRBV6-6 to TRBJ2-7; TRBD2 matches at 11 bases. CDR1 and CDR2 from the germline V gene are MNHNY and SVGAGI (reference sequence). There are 13 residues in the CDR3. V shed 9 bases, J shed 3 bases, and the junction held 4 bases outside the gene matches. CDR3 sequence: CASTTSGDYEQYF. CDR3 coding DNA: TGTGCCAGTACGACTAGCGGGGACTACGAGCAGTACTTC.

This rearrangement joins TRBV4-3 to TRBJ2-1, with 10 bases that match TRBD2. Germline lookup yields CDR1 LGHNA and CDR2 YSLEER. The CDR3 covers 15 residues. V trimming: 0 bases; J trimming: 8 bases; junction bases outside the gene matches: 4. Written as DNA, the CDR3 is TGCGCCAGCAGCCAAGATTCTAGCGGGAGAGATGAGCAGTTCTTC. Translation gives CASSQDSSGRDEQFF.